What follows describes a single T cell receptor (beta chain). This clonotype was picked up many times. Its target antigen remains unknown. The sample holds no much larger clone one base away, and base qualities are not on file. Ficoll-Paque density gradient centrifugation was the method used to isolate PBMCs. The listed sequencing device is Illumina NovaSeq 6000. cDNA libraries for TCRalpha and TCRbeta were prepared by 5'RACE using constant-segment primers, with sample barcodes and unique molecular identifiers added. RNA was extracted from every sample with Trizol reagent. The libraries were amplified in two PCR steps, and the second step added a second sample barcode and Illumina TruSeq adapters. The libraries were sequenced on an Illumina NovaSeq using 2 x 150 bp paired-end reads. Per the source publication's procedure: The reads were demultiplexed and collapsed into UMI-guided consensus sequences using migec v1.2.7. Using mixcr v2.1.11, UMI consensuses were aligned to TRA and TRB V and J templates and then assembled into clonotypes. Clonotypes were classified as expanded or contracted when called significant by both edgeR and NoisET, with noise models trained on biological replicates. For edgeR calls, a false discovery rate-adjusted p below 0.01 and a log2 fold-change threshold of 1 were applied. As an exploratory analysis of dynamics, max-normalized trajectories of the 1000 most abundant clonotypes were examined by PCA with hierarchical clustering. Separately sequenced CD4+ and CD8+ repertoires were used to assign the CD4 or CD8 phenotype of responding clones. TCRdb handled the public reads itself, with Q25 trimming in fastp and clone calling in MiXCR, and kept productive beta chains. Merged by CDR3 protein, the rows form single entries marked with the most common genes and DNA. TCRdb's processing, not the study's, gives the V and J calls here. The sample table contains about 170,000 distinct CDR3 sequences; only one count was recorded for 10% to 15% of them. Together, the top ten hold 3.3% of the sample.

These data come from a study of T-cell memory formation after mild COVID-19 (dated by TCRdb to the early 2020s). At the level of the whole study: Most TCR sequence clusters were specific to one of the two donors. In a couple of donors, T-cell clones that expanded and contracted after mild COVID-19 were tracked by sequencing TCRalpha and TCRbeta repertoires over time. Two young, previously healthy adult volunteers, one female and one male, were included in the cohort.

The CDR3, cysteine through phenylalanine, is 14 amino acids long. Only CDR3 DNA is held: 42 bases, read in frame from base 1. In the germline V gene (reference sequence), CDR1 corresponds to DFQATT and CDR2 to SNEGSKA. Relative to germline, V is 2 bases shorter and J is 4 bases shorter, with 9 bases between their ends. Results the study describes overall, beyond this receptor: The study covered only two mild cases, and larger cohorts including severe cases with pre-infection samples were considered necessary. Contracting CD4+ clones appeared mostly in the CM and EM memory subsets, whereas CD8+ clones were enriched in EMRA. Some responding clones were detected in pre-infection memory, which suggested that pre-existing cross-reactive memory T cells had joined the SARS-CoV-2 response. The second-wave clones that peaked on day 37 were not confirmed to be SARS-CoV-2 specific. From day 15 to 85, contracting clones showed balanced CD4/CD8 phenotypes, whereas a second wave of clones that expanded from day 15 to 37 leaned towards CD4+.

The specimen was PBMCs or a T cell subset sorted from them (not recorded which). The chain uses TRBV20-1 and TRBJ2-6; the D gene assignment is perhaps TRBD1 or TRBD2, with each matching 5 bases. This receptor was identified in a man younger than 35 who had mild COVID-19 (a few samples of this study predate the infection). The sample titles of this study are shuffled in the database, so cell type and time point are left out; the donor was told from shared clones. In nucleotides, the sequence is TGCAGTGCTAGATCGGGGACCGGGGCCAACGTCCTGACTTTC. Its protein is CSARSGTGANVLTF.